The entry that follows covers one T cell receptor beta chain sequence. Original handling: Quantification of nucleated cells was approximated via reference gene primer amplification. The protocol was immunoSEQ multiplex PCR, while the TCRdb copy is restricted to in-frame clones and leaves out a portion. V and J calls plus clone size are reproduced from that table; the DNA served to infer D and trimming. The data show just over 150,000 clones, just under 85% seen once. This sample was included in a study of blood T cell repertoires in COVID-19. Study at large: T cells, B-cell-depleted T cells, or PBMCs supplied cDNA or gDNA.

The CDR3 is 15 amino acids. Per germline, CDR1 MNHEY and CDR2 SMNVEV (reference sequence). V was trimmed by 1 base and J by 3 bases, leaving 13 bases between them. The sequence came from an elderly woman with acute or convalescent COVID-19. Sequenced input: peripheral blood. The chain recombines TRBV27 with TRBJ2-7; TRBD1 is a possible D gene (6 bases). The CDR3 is CASSLFRAGVYEQYF. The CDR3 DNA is TGTGCCAGCAGTTTATTTCGGGCAGGGGTCTACGAGCAGTACTTC.